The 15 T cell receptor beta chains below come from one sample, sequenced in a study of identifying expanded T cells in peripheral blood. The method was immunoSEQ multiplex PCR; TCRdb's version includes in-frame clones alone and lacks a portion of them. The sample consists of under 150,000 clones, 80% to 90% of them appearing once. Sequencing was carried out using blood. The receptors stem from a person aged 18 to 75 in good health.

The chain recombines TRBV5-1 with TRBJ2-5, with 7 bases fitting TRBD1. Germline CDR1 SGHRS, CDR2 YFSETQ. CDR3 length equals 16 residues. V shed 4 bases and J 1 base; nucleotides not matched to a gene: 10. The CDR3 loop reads CASSEVRDSPQETQYF. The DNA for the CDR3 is TGCGCCAGCAGCGAGGTCCGGGACAGCCCCCAAGAGACCCAGTACTTC.

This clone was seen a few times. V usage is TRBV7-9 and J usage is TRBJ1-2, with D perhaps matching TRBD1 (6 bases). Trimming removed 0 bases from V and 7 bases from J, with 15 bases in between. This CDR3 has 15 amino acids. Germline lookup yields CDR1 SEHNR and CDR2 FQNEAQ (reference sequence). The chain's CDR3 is CASSLAGGLVSGYTF. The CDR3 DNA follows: TGTGCCAGCAGCTTAGCCGGGGGCTTAGTCTCTGGCTACACCTTC.

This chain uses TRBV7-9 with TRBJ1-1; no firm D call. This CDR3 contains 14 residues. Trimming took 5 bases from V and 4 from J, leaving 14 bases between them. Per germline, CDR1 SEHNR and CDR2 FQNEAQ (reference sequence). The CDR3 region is CASSAKRAGTEAFF. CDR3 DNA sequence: TGTGCCAGCAGCGCCAAGCGGGCGGGCACTGAAGCTTTCTTT. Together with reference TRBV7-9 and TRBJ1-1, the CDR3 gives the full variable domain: DTGVSQNPRHKITKRGQNVTFRCDPISEHNRLYWYRQTLGQGPEFLTYFQNEAQLEKSRLLSDRFSAERPKGSFSTLEIQRTEQGDSAMYLCASSAKRAGTEAFFGQGTRLTVV.

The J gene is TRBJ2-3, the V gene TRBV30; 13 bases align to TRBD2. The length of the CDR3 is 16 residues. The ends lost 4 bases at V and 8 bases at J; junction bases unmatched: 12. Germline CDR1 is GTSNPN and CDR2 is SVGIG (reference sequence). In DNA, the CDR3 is TGTGCCTGGACTACCCCCCGGACTAGCGGGGGTGGTACGCAGTATTTT. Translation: CAWTTPRTSGGGTQYF.

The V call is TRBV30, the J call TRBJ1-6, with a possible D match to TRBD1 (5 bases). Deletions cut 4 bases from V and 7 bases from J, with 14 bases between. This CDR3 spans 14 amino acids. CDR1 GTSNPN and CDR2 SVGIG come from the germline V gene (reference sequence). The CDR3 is CAWNTGLGNSPLHF. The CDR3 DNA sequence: TGTGCCTGGAATACGGGGCTCGGGAATTCACCCCTCCACTTT.

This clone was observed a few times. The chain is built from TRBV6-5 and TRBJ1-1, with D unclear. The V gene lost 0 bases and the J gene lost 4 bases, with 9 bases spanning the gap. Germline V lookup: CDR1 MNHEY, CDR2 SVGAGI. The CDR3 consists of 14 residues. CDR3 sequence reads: CASSYSTGITEAFF. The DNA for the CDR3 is TGTGCCAGCAGTTACTCGACGGGAATCACTGAAGCTTTCTTT.

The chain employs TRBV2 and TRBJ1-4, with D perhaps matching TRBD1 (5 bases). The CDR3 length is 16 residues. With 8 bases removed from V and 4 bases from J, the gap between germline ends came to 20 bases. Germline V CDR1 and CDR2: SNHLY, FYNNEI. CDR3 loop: CASFRTPGPNNEKLFF. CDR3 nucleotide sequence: TGTGCCAGCTTTCGAACACCGGGACCGAATAATGAAAAACTGTTTTTT.

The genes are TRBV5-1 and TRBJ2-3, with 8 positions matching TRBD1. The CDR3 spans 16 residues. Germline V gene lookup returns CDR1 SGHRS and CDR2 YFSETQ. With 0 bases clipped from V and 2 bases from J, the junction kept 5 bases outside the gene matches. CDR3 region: CASSLVAGGNTDTQYF. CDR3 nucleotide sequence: TGCGCCAGCAGCTTGGTCGCAGGGGGCAACACAGATACGCAGTATTTT.

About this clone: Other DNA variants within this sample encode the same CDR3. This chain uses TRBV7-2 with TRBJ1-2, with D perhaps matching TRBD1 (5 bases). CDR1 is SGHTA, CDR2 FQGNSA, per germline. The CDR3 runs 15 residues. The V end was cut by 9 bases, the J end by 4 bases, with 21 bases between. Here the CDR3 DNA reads TGTGCCAGTAGCCCCCCCGGGGGAAGGGGCTATGGCTACACCTTC. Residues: CASSPPGGRGYGYTF.

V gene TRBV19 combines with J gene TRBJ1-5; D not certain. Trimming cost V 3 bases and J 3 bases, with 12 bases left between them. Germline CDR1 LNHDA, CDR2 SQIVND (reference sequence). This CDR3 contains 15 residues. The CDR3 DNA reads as TGTGCCAGTAGTATGTTTGGGAATTACAATCAGCCCCAGCATTTT. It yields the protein CASSMFGNYNQPQHF.

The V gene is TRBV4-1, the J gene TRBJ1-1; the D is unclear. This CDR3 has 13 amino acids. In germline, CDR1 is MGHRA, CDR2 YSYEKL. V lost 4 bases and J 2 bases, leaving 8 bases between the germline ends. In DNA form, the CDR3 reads TGCGCCAGCAGCCCTCGTGCTAACACTGAAGCTTTCTTT. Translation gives CASSPRANTEAFF.

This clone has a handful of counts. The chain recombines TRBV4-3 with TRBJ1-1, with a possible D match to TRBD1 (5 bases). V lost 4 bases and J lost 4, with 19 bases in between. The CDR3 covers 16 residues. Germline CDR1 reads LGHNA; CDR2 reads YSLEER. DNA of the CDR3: TGCGCCAGCAGCCTTACGGGGCAGGGTATCATCACTGAAGCTTTCTTT. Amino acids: CASSLTGQGIITEAFF.

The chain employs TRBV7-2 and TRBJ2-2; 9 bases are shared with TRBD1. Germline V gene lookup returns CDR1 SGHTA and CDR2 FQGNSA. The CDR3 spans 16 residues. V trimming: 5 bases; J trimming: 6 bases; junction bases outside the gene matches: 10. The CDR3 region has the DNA TGTGCCAGCAGCCCCCAACGGACAGGGGCAGCCGGGGAGCTGTTTTTT. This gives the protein CASSPQRTGAAGELFF.

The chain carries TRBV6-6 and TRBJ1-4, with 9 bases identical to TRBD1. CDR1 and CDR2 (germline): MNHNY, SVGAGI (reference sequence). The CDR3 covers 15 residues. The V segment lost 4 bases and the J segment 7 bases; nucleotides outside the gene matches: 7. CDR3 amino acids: CASSSYTGGGEKLFF. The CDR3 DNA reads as TGTGCCAGCAGTTCCTATACAGGGGGCGGTGAAAAACTGTTTTTT.

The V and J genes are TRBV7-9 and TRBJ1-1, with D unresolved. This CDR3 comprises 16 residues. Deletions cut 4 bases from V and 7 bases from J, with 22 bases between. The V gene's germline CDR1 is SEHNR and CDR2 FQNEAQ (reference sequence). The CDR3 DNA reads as TGTGCCAGCAGCTCCACCGCCCCTCAAGTGGTCGGTGAAGCTTTCTTT. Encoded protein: CASSSTAPQVVGEAFF.